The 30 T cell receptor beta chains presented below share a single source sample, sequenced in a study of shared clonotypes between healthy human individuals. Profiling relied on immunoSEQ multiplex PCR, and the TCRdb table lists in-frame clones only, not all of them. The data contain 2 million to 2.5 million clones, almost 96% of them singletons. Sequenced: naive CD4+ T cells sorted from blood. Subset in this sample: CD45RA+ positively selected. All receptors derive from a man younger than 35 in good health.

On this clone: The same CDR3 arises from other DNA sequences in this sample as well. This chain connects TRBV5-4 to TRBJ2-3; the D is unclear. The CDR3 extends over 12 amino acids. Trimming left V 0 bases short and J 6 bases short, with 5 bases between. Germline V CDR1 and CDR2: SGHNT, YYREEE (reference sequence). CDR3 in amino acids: CASSLVTDTQYF. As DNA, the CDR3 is TGTGCCAGCAGCTTGGTGACGGATACGCAGTATTTT.

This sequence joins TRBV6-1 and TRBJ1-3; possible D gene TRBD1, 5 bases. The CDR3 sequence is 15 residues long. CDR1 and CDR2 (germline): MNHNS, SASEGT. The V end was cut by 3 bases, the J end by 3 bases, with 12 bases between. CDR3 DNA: TGTGCCAGCAGTGAGAGAGGGGACGGTGGAAACACCATATATTTT. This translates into CASSERGDGGNTIYF.

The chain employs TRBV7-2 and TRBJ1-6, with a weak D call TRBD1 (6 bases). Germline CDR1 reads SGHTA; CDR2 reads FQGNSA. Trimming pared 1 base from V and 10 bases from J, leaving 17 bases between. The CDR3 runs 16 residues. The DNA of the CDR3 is TGTGCCAGCAGCTTAGTTGGGGGGGCGGTGAGGTCACCCCTCCACTTT. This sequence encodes CASSLVGGAVRSPLHF.

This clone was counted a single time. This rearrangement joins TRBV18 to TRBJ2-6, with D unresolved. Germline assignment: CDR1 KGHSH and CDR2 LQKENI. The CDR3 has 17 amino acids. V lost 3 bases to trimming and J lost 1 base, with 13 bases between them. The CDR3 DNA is TGTGCCAGCTCACCGGTGTCCCAACCTTCTGGGGCCAACGTCCTGACTTTC. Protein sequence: CASSPVSQPSGANVLTF. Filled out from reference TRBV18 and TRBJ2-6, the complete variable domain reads NAGVMQNPRHLVRRRGQEARLRCSPMKGHSHVYWYRQLPEEGLKFMVYLQKENIIDESGMPKERFSAEFPKEGPSILRIQQVVRGDSAAYFCASSPVSQPSGANVLTFGAGSRLTVL.

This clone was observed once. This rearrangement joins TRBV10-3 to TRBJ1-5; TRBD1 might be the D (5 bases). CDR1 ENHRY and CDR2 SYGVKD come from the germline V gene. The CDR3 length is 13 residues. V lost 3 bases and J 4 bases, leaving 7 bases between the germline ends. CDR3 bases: TGTGCCATCAGTGACAGGGTTAATCAGCCCCAGCATTTT. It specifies CAISDRVNQPQHF.

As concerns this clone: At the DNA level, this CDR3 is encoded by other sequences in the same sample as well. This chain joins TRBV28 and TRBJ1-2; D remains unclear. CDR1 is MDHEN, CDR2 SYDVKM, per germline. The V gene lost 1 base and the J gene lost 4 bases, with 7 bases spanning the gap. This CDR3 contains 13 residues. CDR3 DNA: TGTGCCAGCAGTTTATCGGCAGTCTATGGCTACACCTTC. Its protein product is CASSLSAVYGYTF.

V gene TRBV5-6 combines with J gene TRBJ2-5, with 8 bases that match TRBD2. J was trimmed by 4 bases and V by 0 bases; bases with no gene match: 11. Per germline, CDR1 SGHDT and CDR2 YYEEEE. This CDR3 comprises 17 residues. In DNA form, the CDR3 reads TGTGCCAGCAGCTTGGCAAGGCTAGCGGGCTCCCCAGAGACCCAGTACTTC. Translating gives CASSLARLAGSPETQYF.

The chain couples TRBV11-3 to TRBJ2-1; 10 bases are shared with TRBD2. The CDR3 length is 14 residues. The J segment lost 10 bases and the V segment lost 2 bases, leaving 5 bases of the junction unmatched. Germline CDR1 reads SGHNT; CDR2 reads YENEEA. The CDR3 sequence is CASSLQGTSAEQFF. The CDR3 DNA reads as TGTGCCAGCAGCTTACAAGGGACTAGCGCCGAGCAGTTCTTC.

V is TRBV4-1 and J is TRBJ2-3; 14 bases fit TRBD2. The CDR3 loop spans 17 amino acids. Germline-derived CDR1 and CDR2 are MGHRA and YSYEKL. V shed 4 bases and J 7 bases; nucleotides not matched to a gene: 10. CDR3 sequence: CASSPLPTSGGANTQYF. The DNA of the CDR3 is TGCGCCAGCAGCCCCCTACCGACTAGCGGGGGGGCGAATACGCAGTATTTT.

CDR3 sequence: CASSFSGGAYNEQFF. DNA for the CDR3: TGTGCCAGCAGCTTTTCAGGGGGCGCCTACAATGAGCAGTTCTTC. The gene calls are TRBV13 and TRBJ2-1, with TRBD1 matching 8 bases. This CDR3 comprises 15 residues. The ends lost 3 bases at V and 2 bases at J; junction bases unmatched: 3. The germline V gene encodes CDR1 PRHDT and CDR2 FYEKMQ (reference sequence).

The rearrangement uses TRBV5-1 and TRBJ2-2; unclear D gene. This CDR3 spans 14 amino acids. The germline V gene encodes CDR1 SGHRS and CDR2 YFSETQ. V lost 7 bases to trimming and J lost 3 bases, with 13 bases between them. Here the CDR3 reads CASAMAVDTGELFF. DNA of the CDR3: TGCGCCAGCGCCATGGCAGTCGACACCGGGGAGCTGTTTTTT.

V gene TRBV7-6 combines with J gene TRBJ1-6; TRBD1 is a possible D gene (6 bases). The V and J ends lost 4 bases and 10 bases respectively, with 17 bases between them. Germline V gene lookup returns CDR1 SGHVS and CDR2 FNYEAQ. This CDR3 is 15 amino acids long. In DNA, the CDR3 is TGTGCCAGCAGCTACGAGGCAGGGGCTGAGTCACCCCTCCACTTT. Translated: CASSYEAGAESPLHF.

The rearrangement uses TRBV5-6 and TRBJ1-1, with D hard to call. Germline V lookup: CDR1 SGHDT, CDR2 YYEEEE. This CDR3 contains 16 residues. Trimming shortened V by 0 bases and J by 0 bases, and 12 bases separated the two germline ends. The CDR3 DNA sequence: TGTGCCAGCAGCTTGGCCGGAAAAGGCATGAACACTGAAGCTTTCTTT. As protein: CASSLAGKGMNTEAFF.

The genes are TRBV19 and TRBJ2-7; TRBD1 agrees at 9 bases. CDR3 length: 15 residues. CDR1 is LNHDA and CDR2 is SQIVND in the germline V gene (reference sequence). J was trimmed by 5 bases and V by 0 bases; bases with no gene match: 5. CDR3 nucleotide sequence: TGTGCCAGTAGTATAGATCTGACAGGGGGTGACGAGCAGTACTTC. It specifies CASSIDLTGGDEQYF.

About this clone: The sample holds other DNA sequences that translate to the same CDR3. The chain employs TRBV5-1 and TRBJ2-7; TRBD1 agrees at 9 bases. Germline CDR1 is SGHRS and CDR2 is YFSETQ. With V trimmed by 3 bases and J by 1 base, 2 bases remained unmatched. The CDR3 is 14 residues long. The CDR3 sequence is CASSSGTGSYEQYF. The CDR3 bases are TGCGCCAGCAGCTCCGGGACAGGGTCCTACGAGCAGTACTTC.

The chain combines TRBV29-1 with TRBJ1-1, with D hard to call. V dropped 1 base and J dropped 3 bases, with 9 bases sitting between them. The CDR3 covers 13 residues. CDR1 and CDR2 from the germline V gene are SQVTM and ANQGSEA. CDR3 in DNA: TGCAGCGTTGAAGGCCGTTTGCACACTGAAGCTTTCTTT. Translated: CSVEGRLHTEAFF.

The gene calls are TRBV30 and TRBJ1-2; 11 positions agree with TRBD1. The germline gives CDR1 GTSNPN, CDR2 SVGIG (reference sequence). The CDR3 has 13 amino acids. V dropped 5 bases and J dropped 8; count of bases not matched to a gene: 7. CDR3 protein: CAWRIGTGGGYTF. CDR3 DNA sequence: TGTGCCTGGCGAATCGGGACAGGGGGAGGCTACACCTTC.

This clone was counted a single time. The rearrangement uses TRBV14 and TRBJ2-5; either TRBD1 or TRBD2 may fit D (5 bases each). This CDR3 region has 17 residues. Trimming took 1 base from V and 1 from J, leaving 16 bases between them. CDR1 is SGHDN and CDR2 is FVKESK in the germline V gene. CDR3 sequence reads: CASSQGQRAGTQETQYF. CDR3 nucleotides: TGTGCCAGCAGCCAAGGTCAACGGGCAGGGACCCAAGAGACCCAGTACTTC.

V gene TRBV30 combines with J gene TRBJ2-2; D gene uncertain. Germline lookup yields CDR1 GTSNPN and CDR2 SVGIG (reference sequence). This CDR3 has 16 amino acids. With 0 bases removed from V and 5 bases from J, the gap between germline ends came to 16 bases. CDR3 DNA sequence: TGTGCCTGGAGTGTACGAGGTCCAAGTGGGACCGGGGAGCTGTTTTTT. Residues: CAWSVRGPSGTGELFF.

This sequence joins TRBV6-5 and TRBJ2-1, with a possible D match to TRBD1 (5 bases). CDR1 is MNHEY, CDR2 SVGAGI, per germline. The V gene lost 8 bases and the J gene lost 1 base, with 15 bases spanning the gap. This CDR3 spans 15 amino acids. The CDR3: CASGANPFSYNEQFF. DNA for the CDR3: TGTGCCAGCGGGGCCAACCCCTTTTCCTACAATGAGCAGTTCTTC.

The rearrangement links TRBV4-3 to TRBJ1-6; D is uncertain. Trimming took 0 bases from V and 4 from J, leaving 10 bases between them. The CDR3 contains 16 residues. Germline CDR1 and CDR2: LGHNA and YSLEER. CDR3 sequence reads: CASSQDSSVYNSPLHF. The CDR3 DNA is TGCGCCAGCAGCCAAGATTCGTCAGTATATAATTCACCCCTCCACTTT.

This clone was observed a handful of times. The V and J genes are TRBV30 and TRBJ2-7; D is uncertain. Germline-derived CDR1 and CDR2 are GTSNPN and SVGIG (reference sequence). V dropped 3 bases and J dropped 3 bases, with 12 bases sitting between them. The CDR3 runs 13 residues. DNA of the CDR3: TGTGCCTGGAGCCCGACGTGGATCTACGAGCAGTACTTC. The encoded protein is CAWSPTWIYEQYF.

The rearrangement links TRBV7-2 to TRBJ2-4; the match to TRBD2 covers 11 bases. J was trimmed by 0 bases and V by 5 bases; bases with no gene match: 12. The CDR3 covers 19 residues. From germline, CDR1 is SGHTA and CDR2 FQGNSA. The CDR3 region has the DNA TGTGCCAGCAGCCCGGGGACTAGCGGCGCCTCCTTAGCCAAAAACATTCAGTACTTC. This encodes CASSPGTSGASLAKNIQYF.

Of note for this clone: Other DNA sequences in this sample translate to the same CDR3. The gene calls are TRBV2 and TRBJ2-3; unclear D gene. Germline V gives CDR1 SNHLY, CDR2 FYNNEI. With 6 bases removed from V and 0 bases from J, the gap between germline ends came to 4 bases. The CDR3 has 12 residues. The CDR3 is CASRQSTDTQYF. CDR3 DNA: TGTGCCAGCAGACAGAGCACAGATACGCAGTATTTT.

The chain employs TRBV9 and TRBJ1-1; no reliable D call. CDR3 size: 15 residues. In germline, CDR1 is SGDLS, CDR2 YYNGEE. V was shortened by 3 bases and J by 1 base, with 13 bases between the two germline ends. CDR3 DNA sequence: TGTGCCAGCAGCGCTCGCGTGGCCGGGAACACTGAAGCTTTCTTT. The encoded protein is CASSARVAGNTEAFF.

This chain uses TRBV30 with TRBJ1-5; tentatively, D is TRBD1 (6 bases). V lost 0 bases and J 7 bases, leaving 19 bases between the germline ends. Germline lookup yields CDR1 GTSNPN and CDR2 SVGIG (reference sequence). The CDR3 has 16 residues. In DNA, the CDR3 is TGTGCCTGGAGTGTAGGGGGAGCAAGCAGGGGACAGCCCCAGCATTTT. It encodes CAWSVGGASRGQPQHF.

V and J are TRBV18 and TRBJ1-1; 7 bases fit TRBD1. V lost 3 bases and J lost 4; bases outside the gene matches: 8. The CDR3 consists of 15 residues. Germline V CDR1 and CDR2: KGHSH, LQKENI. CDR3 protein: CASSPQTGRATEAFF. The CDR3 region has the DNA TGTGCCAGCTCACCCCAGACAGGGAGGGCCACTGAAGCTTTCTTT.

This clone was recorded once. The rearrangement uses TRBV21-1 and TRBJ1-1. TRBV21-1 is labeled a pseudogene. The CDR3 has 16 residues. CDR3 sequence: CASSNDLGAENTEAFF. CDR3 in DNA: TGTGCCAGCAGCAATGATCTCGGGGCAGAGAACACTGAAGCTTTCTTT.

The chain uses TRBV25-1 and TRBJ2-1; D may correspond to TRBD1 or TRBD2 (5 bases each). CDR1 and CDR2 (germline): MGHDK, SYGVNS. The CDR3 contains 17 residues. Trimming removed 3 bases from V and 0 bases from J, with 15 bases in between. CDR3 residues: CASSDSGRTVSYNEQFF. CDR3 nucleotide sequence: TGTGCCAGCAGTGATTCGGGACGCACAGTCTCCTACAATGAGCAGTTCTTC. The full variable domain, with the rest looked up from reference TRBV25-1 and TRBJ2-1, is EADIYQTPRYLVIGTGKKITLECSQTMGHDKMYWYQQDPGMELHLIHYSYGVNSTEKGDLSSESTVSRIRTEHFPLTLESARPSHTSQYLCASSDSGRTVSYNEQFFGPGTRLTVL.

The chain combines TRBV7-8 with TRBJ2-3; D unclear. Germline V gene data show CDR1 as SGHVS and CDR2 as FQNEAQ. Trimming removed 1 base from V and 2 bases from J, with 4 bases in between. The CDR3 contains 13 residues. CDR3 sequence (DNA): TGTGCCAGCAGCTTAGACGTCACAGATACGCAGTATTTT. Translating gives CASSLDVTDTQYF.